This T cell receptor (beta chain) was found in a study of cytomegalovirus exposure and HLA in healthy donors. Study-level results: As a later analysis showed, a missense DCLRE1C variant was linked to trimming of TCR beta V- and J-genes.

A multiplex PCR was run with 60 Vbeta primers and 13 Jbeta primers. Libraries were prepared by immunoSEQ multiplex PCR; TCRdb keeps only in-frame clonotypes and omits some of them. The data hold 180,000 or so clones, with roughly 80% observed a single time. A remark on this clone: Its target is unknown.

The CDR3 is 16 amino acids. Germline CDR1 SNHLY, CDR2 FYNNEI. Trimming cost V 8 bases and J 4 bases; bases outside gene matches: 13. Material: PBMCs. The receptor's source is a man in his forties in good health and CMV-seronegative. The rearrangement joins TRBV2 to TRBJ2-3; 9 positions match TRBD2. CDR3 coding DNA: TGTGCCAGCCCCCCACGAAGCGGGGGGTTGGCAGATACGCAGTATTTT. Translating it yields CASPPRSGGLADTQYF.